This section outlines one TCR beta chain sequence together with its context. Its antigen is as yet unknown. The record originates from a study of CD8+CD57+ T cells in acquired aplastic anemia. Study background: Each DNA sample taken from sorted CD4+ and CD8+ cells came to about 3.2 ug on average. Healthy-donor CD4+ cells averaged around 10 million reads. General observations from the study: Patient and control CD8+ Simpson's diversity was not significantly different.

V was clipped by 7 bases and J by 3 bases, with 13 bases between them. Germline-derived CDR1 and CDR2 are SQVTM and ANQGSEA. There are 13 residues in the CDR3. TCR beta VDJ and CDR3 were profiled, and genomic DNA was the template. TCRdb redid the calling of the reads with MiXCR, one entry per CDR3 protein. The sample yields about 190,000 distinct CDR3 sequences, less than 70% seen once. This sequence joins TRBV29-1 and TRBJ1-3, with D possibly TRBD1 on 5 matching bases. The sequenced sample was sorted CD4+, CD8+, or CD8+CD57+ T cells (not recorded which) from PBMCs. The TCR originated in a human donor in good health, serving as a control. The CDR3 region is CSAAPGSGNTIYF. The CDR3 bases are TGCAGCGCCGCCCCAGGGAGTGGAAACACCATATATTTT.